Below, one T cell receptor beta chain is given with its context. This entry is derived from a study of blood T cell repertoires in COVID-19. Across the study: Acute-phase and convalescent COVID-19 samples originated in the United States, Italy and Spain.

This CDR3 has 14 amino acids. Germline CDR1 and CDR2: MDHEN and SYDVKM. The ends lost 10 bases at V and 9 bases at J; junction bases unmatched: 11. Original data processing: Amplification from reference gene primers served as the basis for estimated nucleated cell counts. Only in-frame clones appear in the TCRdb table, and some are missing; sequencing was by immunoSEQ multiplex PCR. That table furnishes V, J and clone size, whereas the DNA furnished D and trimming. The sample lists about 28,000 clones; about 78% were seen once. The sample comprised peripheral blood. This sequence originates from a boy younger than 10 with active or convalescent COVID-19. V gene TRBV28 combines with J gene TRBJ1-6; 8 nucleotides match TRBD1. CDR3 protein: CATSGGLLASPLHF. The DNA of the CDR3 is TGTGCCACCTCAGGGGGCCTTTTAGCTTCACCCCTCCACTTT. The variable domain in full, with the rest retrieved from reference TRBV28 and TRBJ1-6, is DVKVTQSSRYLVKRTGEKVFLECVQDMDHENMFWYRQDPGLGLRLIYFSYDVKMKEKGDIPEGYSVSREKKERFSLILESASTNQTSMYLCATSGGLLASPLHFGNGTRLTVT.